This entry features one T cell receptor (beta chain) sequence. A junction end diverges from the germline sequence, so it may reflect a read error. These data come from a study of blood T cells in healthy people across ages. Germline CDR1 is SGHRS and CDR2 is YFSETQ. The CDR3 runs to 14 residues. The second PCR ran roughly 7 to 11 cycles with a sample-barcoded 5' primer and J-beta primers. MiXCR, applied by TCRdb to the 5' RACE reads, yields one record per CDR3 protein. The sample holds about 670,000 distinct CDR3 sequences, around 41% seen once. The rearrangement joins TRBV5-1 to TRBJ2-7, with a tentative D call TRBD1 (5 bases). The TCR originated in a man older than 75 in good health. The sample taken for sequencing was blood. DNA for the CDR3: TGCGCTAGCAGCGTGGATCCGCAGGGCTACGAGCAGTACTTC. Translation gives CASSVDPQGYEQYF. The variable domain in full, with the rest retrieved from reference TRBV5-1 and TRBJ2-7, is KAGVTQTPRYLIKTRGQQVTLSCSPISGHRSVSWYQQTPGQGLQFLFEYFSETQRNKGNFPGRFSGRQFSNSRSEMNVSTLELGDSALYLCASSVDPQGYEQYFGPGTRLTVT.